The present TCR beta chain was sequenced within a study of cytotoxic CD8 clonotypes in ibrutinib-treated CLL. Study background: By median around 70 months, roughly twelve had progressed and around 15 stayed remitted; responses had been 2 complete and some 24 partial.

TCRdb's table, derived via immunoSEQ multiplex PCR, lists solely in-frame clones and lacks some. This table holds more than 70,000 clones, roughly 83% found once. Study conclusions and caveats: Progressing and sustained-remission patients had different sampling times.

The TCR beta libraries used 1.5 to 2 micrograms of genomic DNA that came from cryopreserved PBMCs. Points on this clone: No antigen is known for it.

Trimming pared 5 bases from V and 4 bases from J, leaving 14 bases between. The germline V gene encodes CDR1 LNHDA and CDR2 SQIVND (reference sequence). The CDR3 runs to 15 residues. V and J are TRBV19 and TRBJ2-2, with a weak D call TRBD2 (6 bases). The sequenced sample was PBMCs, obtained after 12 months of ibrutinib treatment. The receptor comes from a human donor with chronic lymphocytic leukemia. DNA of the CDR3: TGTGCCAGTAGTTCCCCGGGACTCCGCACCGGGGAGCTGTTTTTT. It translates to CASSSPGLRTGELFF.